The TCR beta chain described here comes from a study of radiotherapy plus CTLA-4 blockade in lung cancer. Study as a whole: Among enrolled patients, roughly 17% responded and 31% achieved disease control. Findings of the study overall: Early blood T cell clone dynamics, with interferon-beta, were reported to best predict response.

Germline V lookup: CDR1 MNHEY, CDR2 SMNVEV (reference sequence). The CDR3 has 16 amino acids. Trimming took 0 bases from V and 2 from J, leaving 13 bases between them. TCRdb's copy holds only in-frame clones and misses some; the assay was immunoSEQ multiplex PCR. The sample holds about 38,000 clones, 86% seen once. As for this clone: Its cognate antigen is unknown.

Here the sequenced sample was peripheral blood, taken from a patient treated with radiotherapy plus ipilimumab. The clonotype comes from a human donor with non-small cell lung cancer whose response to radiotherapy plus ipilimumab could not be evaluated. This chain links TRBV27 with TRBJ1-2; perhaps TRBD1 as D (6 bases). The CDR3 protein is CASSLSRTVWNYGYTF. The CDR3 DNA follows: TGTGCCAGCAGTTTATCAAGGACAGTATGGAACTATGGCTACACCTTC.